Below, one TCR beta chain is given with its context. The CDR3 spans 21 residues. The V segment lost 6 bases and the J segment 2 bases; nucleotides outside the gene matches: 24. CDR1 and CDR2 from the germline V gene are LNHDA and SQIVND (reference sequence). Per the study methods: From reference gene primer amplification, estimates of nucleated cell counts were derived. Using immunoSEQ multiplex PCR, the repertoire was profiled, and TCRdb retains in-frame clones only, with some absent. The V and J calls and clone size come from that table; D and trimming were worked out from the DNA. The data show 150,000 to 200,000 clones, over 80% seen once. This sample is part of a study of blood T cell repertoires in COVID-19.

This TCR was recovered from a man aged 25-45 years with COVID-19, enrolled during active disease. The rearrangement uses TRBV19 and TRBJ2-2, with 7 bases matching TRBD1. The source material was peripheral blood. The CDR3 loop reads CASSTPPYRGRDSLNTGELFF. CDR3 in DNA: TGTGCCAGTAGCACACCGCCGTACCGGGGACGGGACAGCCTAAACACCGGGGAGCTGTTTTTT.